The clone carrying this T cell receptor (beta chain) has more than one count but fewer than ten. Its target is unknown. These data come from a study of response to subunit inactivated influenza vaccine. Findings and caveats of the study: It was suggested by the authors that few new T cells are recruited by each seasonal influenza vaccination.

CDR1 is MNHEY, CDR2 SMNVEV, per germline (reference sequence). V dropped 4 bases and J dropped 11 bases, with 20 bases sitting between them. The CDR3 sequence is 14 residues long. TCRdb ran MiXCR on the RT-PCR reads and lists one entry per CDR3 protein. The sample carries under 200,000 distinct CDR3 sequences, around 10% recorded once. The source of this sequence is a man between 50 and 70 years old who received an inactivated influenza vaccine. The specimen comprised CD8+ T cells sorted from PBMCs, sampled around 2 years after vaccination. The chain is built from TRBV27 and TRBJ1-1; D is unresolved. CDR3 region: CASSSQSPSGRAFF. CDR3 nucleotide sequence: TGTGCCAGCAGTTCGCAGAGCCCTTCCGGGAGGGCTTTCTTT.